Presented here are 24 T cell receptor beta chains from one specimen sequenced in a study of blood T cells in healthy people across ages. With a J-beta primer mix and a sample-barcoded 5' primer, a second PCR ran about 6 to 11 cycles. Via MiXCR, TCRdb re-called the 5' RACE reads, giving one row per CDR3 protein. The sample holds 710,000 or so distinct CDR3 sequences, 20% to 25% seen once. The sample was blood. All receptors come from a man between 65 and 85 years old in good health.

The gene calls are TRBV20-1 and TRBJ1-4, with TRBD1 as a possible D gene (5 bases). The germline V gene encodes CDR1 DFQATT and CDR2 SNEGSKA (reference sequence). The CDR3 spans 15 residues. Trimming pared 1 base from V and 0 bases from J, leaving 9 bases between. CDR3 DNA: TGCAGTGCTAGAGCAGGGTCTACAACTAATGAAAAACTGTTTTTT. This gives the protein CSARAGSTTNEKLFF.

The chain is built from TRBV29-1 and TRBJ2-7; D is unresolved. Between the trimmed V and J ends, which lost 0 bases and 2 bases, there was a span of 5 bases. This CDR3 contains 12 residues. The germline V gene has CDR1 SQVTM and CDR2 ANQGSEA. CDR3 sequence reads: CSVEEITYEQYV. CDR3 DNA: TGCAGCGTTGAAGAGATTACCTACGAGCAGTACGTC.

V and J are TRBV7-3 and TRBJ2-3; D is possibly TRBD1 or TRBD2 (5 bases each). Germline assignment: CDR1 SGHTA and CDR2 FQGTGA. The CDR3 loop spans 15 amino acids. V was clipped by 5 bases and J by 4 bases, with 16 bases between them. This chain's CDR3 is CASSPNGAGADTQYF. CDR3 DNA sequence: TGTGCCAGCAGCCCGAACGGGGCCGGGGCAGATACGCAGTATTTT.

This clonotype was picked up many times. At one of its ends the junction is not consistent with the germline gene, which may arise from a read error. The chain employs TRBV5-1 and TRBJ2-7; D gene uncertain. Germline V CDR1 and CDR2: SGHRS, YFSETQ. The CDR3 has 14 residues. DNA of the CDR3: TGTGCCAGCAGCTTAGGCGGAGCCTCCTACGAGCAGTACTTC. It codes for CASSLGGASYEQYF.

In this sample, this clonotype turned up a few times. The chain employs TRBV6-6 and TRBJ2-4; D gene ambiguous. V lost 5 bases and J 0 bases, leaving 14 bases between the germline ends. Germline assignment: CDR1 MNHNY and CDR2 SVGAGI (reference sequence). This CDR3 contains 16 residues. Here the CDR3 DNA reads TGTGCCAGCAGTCCCCCTCCCCAGCTAGCCAAAAACATTCAGTACTTC. This translates into CASSPPPQLAKNIQYF.

Only a few counts were recorded for this clonotype. V is TRBV20-1 and J is TRBJ2-7, with 9 bases that match TRBD2. The CDR3 is 12 amino acids. V lost 4 bases, J lost 3 bases, and 1 base stayed unmatched. Germline V gives CDR1 DFQATT, CDR2 SNEGSKA (reference sequence). This CDR3 is CSATTSGYEQYV. In nucleotides, the CDR3 is TGCAGTGCTACGACTAGCGGCTACGAGCAGTACGTC.

The J gene is TRBJ1-2, the V gene TRBV20-1, with a tentative D call TRBD1 (5 bases). The V gene lost 1 base and the J gene lost 5 bases, with 8 bases spanning the gap. Per the germline V gene, CDR1 is DFQATT and CDR2 is SNEGSKA (reference sequence). This CDR3 contains 12 residues. The CDR3: CSARVTGYGYTF. CDR3 DNA sequence: TGCAGTGCTAGAGTCACAGGTTATGGCTACACCTTC.

The genes are TRBV7-2 and TRBJ2-1, with 7 positions matching TRBD2. The germline gives CDR1 SGHTA, CDR2 FQGNSA. V dropped 3 bases and J dropped 4; count of bases not matched to a gene: 6. The CDR3 runs to 15 residues. The CDR3 sequence is CASSLTSRIYNEQFF. The CDR3 coding sequence is TGTGCCAGCAGCTTGACTAGCAGAATTTACAATGAGCAGTTCTTC.

This clonotype was observed a few times. The chain recombines TRBV3-1 with TRBJ2-5, with 9 positions matching TRBD2. The J call may be mistaken, given a closer DNA end match to TRBJ2-7. CDR1 and CDR2 (germline): LGHDT, YNNKEL (reference sequence). The CDR3 is 15 amino acids. In nucleotides, the CDR3 is TGTGCCGGCAGCCCAAAAGCGGGAGGACGCTACGAGCAGTACGTC. This translates into CAGSPKAGGRYEQYV.

The chain links TRBV20-1 to TRBJ2-5; 8 nucleotides match TRBD1. The J call could be wrong; TRBJ2-7 is a better fit for the DNA end. CDR1 is DFQATT, CDR2 SNEGSKA, per germline (reference sequence). The CDR3 totals 15 residues. The CDR3: CSAVWRQGPSYEQYF. The CDR3 bases are TGCAGTGCAGTATGGAGACAGGGGCCATCCTACGAGCAGTACTTC.

This clonotype was counted many times. The chain employs TRBV20-1 and TRBJ1-5; no clear D. Trimming cost V 3 bases and J 7 bases, with 10 bases left between them. Germline V lookup: CDR1 DFQATT, CDR2 SNEGSKA (reference sequence). The CDR3 runs 12 residues. The CDR3 loop is CSASSGKQPQHF. The CDR3 nucleotides are TGCAGTGCTAGCTCCGGGAAGCAGCCCCAGCATTTT.

This clonotype has just a few counts. This chain uses TRBV28 with TRBJ2-3; D tentatively fits TRBD1 or TRBD2 (5 bases each). The germline V gene has CDR1 MDHEN and CDR2 SYDVKM. This CDR3 spans 16 amino acids. Trimming removed 6 bases at V and 2 bases at J, with 18 bases between. CDR3 sequence reads: CASRRSGRRNTDTQYF. The DNA of the CDR3 is TGTGCCAGCAGACGCTCGGGACGGCGTAACACAGATACGCAGTATTTT. Full variable domain (missing parts from reference TRBV28 and TRBJ2-3): DVKVTQSSRYLVKRTGEKVFLECVQDMDHENMFWYRQDPGLGLRLIYFSYDVKMKEKGDIPEGYSVSREKKERFSLILESASTNQTSMYLCASRRSGRRNTDTQYFGPGTRLTVL.

This clonotype was counted between two and nine times. The chain combines TRBV7-9 with TRBJ2-5; maybe TRBD1 (6 bases). In germline, CDR1 is SEHNR, CDR2 FQNEAQ (reference sequence). This CDR3 has 15 amino acids. Between the trimmed V and J ends, which lost 1 base and 1 base, there was a span of 10 bases. CDR3 sequence reads: CASSLGGQPQETQYF. The CDR3 DNA follows: TGTGCCAGCAGCTTAGGAGGACAGCCCCAAGAGACCCAGTACTTC.

There are a few counts of this clonotype. The CDR3 DNA reads as TGCGCCAGCAGCCCGTCTGCGGTCTCTGGGGCCAACGTCCTGACTTTC. Translated, it gives CASSPSAVSGANVLTF. The chain carries TRBV5-1 and TRBJ2-6, with D unresolved. CDR1 and CDR2 from the germline V gene are SGHRS and YFSETQ. The CDR3 sequence is 16 residues long. Trimming took 4 bases from V and 0 from J, leaving 11 bases between them.

This clonotype was detected only a few times. The rearrangement links TRBV13 to TRBJ2-1; the match to TRBD1 covers 9 bases. Germline-derived CDR1 and CDR2 are PRHDT and FYEKMQ (reference sequence). V trimming: 0 bases; J trimming: 6 bases; junction bases outside the gene matches: 0. The CDR3 covers 14 residues. The CDR3 spells CASSLGDRGNEQFF. For the CDR3, the DNA is TGTGCCAGCAGCTTAGGGGACAGGGGCAATGAGCAGTTCTTC.

This chain uses TRBV20-1 with TRBJ1-4; D is unresolved. V gave up 0 bases and J gave up 3 bases, with 11 bases separating them. The CDR3 runs 15 residues. Germline CDR1 and CDR2: DFQATT and SNEGSKA (reference sequence). The CDR3 protein is CSARDAWEANEKLFF. The CDR3 nucleotides are TGCAGTGCTAGAGACGCGTGGGAAGCTAATGAAAAACTGTTTTTT.

The gene calls are TRBV5-1 and TRBJ2-1; 8 bases match TRBD1. Losses at the gene ends were 0 bases for V and 1 base for J; bases not matched to a gene: 6. The CDR3 is 17 amino acids. CDR1 is SGHRS, CDR2 YFSETQ, per germline. The CDR3 region is CASSLAIGTGSYNEQFF. The DNA of the CDR3 is TGCGCCAGCAGCTTGGCTATCGGGACAGGTTCCTACAATGAGCAGTTCTTC.

V and J are TRBV3-1 and TRBJ2-1; 7 bases agree with TRBD2. Unmatched junction bases numbered 0, after V lost 0 bases and J lost 1 base. The V gene's germline CDR1 is LGHDT and CDR2 YNNKEL (reference sequence). The CDR3 has 15 amino acids. The CDR3 DNA follows: TGTGCCAGCAGCCAAGAGCGGGGGTCCTACAATGAGCAGTTCTTC. It yields the protein CASSQERGSYNEQFF.

The gene calls are TRBV3-1 and TRBJ2-1, with D possibly being TRBD1 or TRBD2 (5 bases each). In germline, CDR1 is LGHDT, CDR2 YNNKEL (reference sequence). V lost 4 bases, J lost 3 bases, and 10 bases lay in between. The CDR3 is made up of 14 amino acids. CDR3 bases: TGTGCCAGCAGCCCGGGACGGAACTACAATGAGCAGTTCTTC. Its protein is CASSPGRNYNEQFF.

The chain couples TRBV6-6 to TRBJ1-4, with D tentatively TRBD1 (6 bases). The germline gives CDR1 MNHNY, CDR2 SVGAGI (reference sequence). The CDR3 runs 15 residues. Trimming shortened V by 4 bases and J by 3 bases, and 12 bases separated the two germline ends. The CDR3 region is CASSWGGPANEKLFF. The DNA of the CDR3 is TGTGCCAGCAGTTGGGGGGGGCCGGCTAATGAAAAACTGTTTTTT.

This chain connects TRBV12-3 or TRBV12-4 to TRBJ2-1, with D maybe TRBD2 (7 bases). This CDR3 contains 14 residues. V lost 6 bases and J 8 bases, leaving 17 bases between the germline ends. CDR3 in DNA: TGTGCCAGCAGCTCTTCCGGGGGGCTCTATGAGCAGTTCTTC. Translating it yields CASSSSGGLYEQFF.

Only a few counts were recorded for this clonotype. V gene TRBV28 combines with J gene TRBJ2-5; 7 nucleotides align to TRBD1. Germline values: CDR1 MDHEN, CDR2 SYDVKM. V lost 3 bases, J lost 4 bases, and 11 bases stayed unmatched. The CDR3 consists of 16 residues. This chain's CDR3 is CASSFPAGGAGETQYF. CDR3 bases: TGTGCCAGCAGTTTCCCGGCAGGGGGTGCAGGAGAGACCCAGTACTTC.

V and J are TRBV2 and TRBJ2-3; TRBD2 might be the D (6 bases). V gave up 6 bases and J gave up 2 bases, with 15 bases separating them. The CDR3 is 15 amino acids. The germline CDR1 and CDR2 sequences are SNHLY and FYNNEI. CDR3 nucleotides: TGTGCCAGCAGGGACTGGGGGGACGTCACAGATACGCAGTATTTT. This gives the protein CASRDWGDVTDTQYF.

This clonotype has more than one count but fewer than ten. CDR3 DNA sequence: TGCGCCAGCAGCCAAGAAGGGACTAGCGGGTTTAGGGATACGCAGTATTTT. Translating it yields CASSQEGTSGFRDTQYF. The gene calls are TRBV4-1 and TRBJ2-3, with 12 bases identical to TRBD2. The germline gives CDR1 MGHRA, CDR2 YSYEKL. The CDR3 runs to 17 residues. With V trimmed by 0 bases and J by 6 bases, 7 bases remained unmatched.